The 11 T cell receptor beta chains given below trace back to one sample, sequenced in a study of immune heterogeneity within non-small cell lung tumors. The authors used approximately 540 ng of bulk tumor genomic DNA per sample as template. Multiple biopsies spaced far apart were taken from each primary tumor during surgery. Curative surgery was performed on patients who had untreated, newly diagnosed non-small cell lung cancer. Using 32 V and 13 J primers, multiplex PCR amplified TCR beta CDR3. TCRdb re-derived calls from the multiplex PCR reads in MiXCR, one entry per CDR3 protein. The sample lists approximately 6,000 distinct CDR3 sequences, roughly 21% occurring once. Specimen: lung tumor tissue. These receptor sequences come from a female donor with non-small cell lung cancer.

The V and J genes are TRBV20-1 and TRBJ1-2, with 7 bases identical to TRBD1. The V segment lost 3 bases and the J segment 8 bases; nucleotides outside the gene matches: 12. Per germline, CDR1 DFQATT and CDR2 SNEGSKA (reference sequence). This CDR3 contains 14 residues. The CDR3 sequence: CSASGGQAGWGYTF. CDR3 sequence (DNA): TGCAGTGCTAGCGGAGGACAGGCGGGTTGGGGCTACACCTTC.

As regards this clonotype: One end of the junction does not line up with germline, which may come from a read error. The V call is TRBV7-7, the J call TRBJ2-1; no firm D call. Germline CDR1 and CDR2: SSHAT and FNYEAQ (reference sequence). The CDR3 contains 16 residues. The CDR3 DNA follows: TGTGCTAGCAGCTCCCGCGTTTCTGTGCCCTACAATGAGCAGTTCTTC. Translated: CASSSRVSVPYNEQFF.

Regarding this clonotype: A much more abundant neighbour one base away suggests this may be a read error. This chain connects TRBV9 to TRBJ2-7; 7 positions match TRBD2. The V gene's germline CDR1 is SGDLS and CDR2 YYNGEE. The CDR3 has 16 amino acids. CDR3 sequence: CAGSFQPETSWYEQYF. The CDR3, as DNA: TGTGCCGGCAGCTTCCAGCCGGAGACTAGCTGGTACGAGCAGTACTTC.

This clonotype was detected only a few times. CDR3 protein: CAWSTTVNTEAFF. The DNA of the CDR3 is TGTGCCTGGAGCACAACGGTGAACACTGAAGCTTTCTTT. The V call is TRBV30, the J call TRBJ1-1, with D uncertain. The CDR3 is made up of 13 amino acids. The V gene's germline CDR1 is GTSNPN and CDR2 SVGIG (reference sequence). With 3 bases removed from V and 0 bases from J, the gap between germline ends came to 8 bases.

By sample share, this clonotype is medium-sized (0.01 to 0.1%). CDR3 in amino acids: CASSYPSGRADDEQFF. The CDR3, as DNA: TGTGCCAGCAGTTACCCGAGCGGGAGGGCCGACGATGAGCAGTTCTTC. This chain uses TRBV6-6 with TRBJ2-1; 10 nucleotides match TRBD2. Germline CDR1 reads MNHNY; CDR2 reads SVGAGI (reference sequence). The V segment lost 2 bases and the J segment 8 bases; nucleotides outside the gene matches: 9. The CDR3 consists of 16 residues.

This clonotype showed up just a few times. CDR3 DNA sequence: TGTGCCAGCCCTGTCAGGCCCCAGCATTTT. This sequence encodes CASPVRPQHF. This chain connects TRBV18 to TRBJ1-5; D gene ambiguous. Germline lookup yields CDR1 KGHSH and CDR2 LQKENI. This CDR3 region has 10 residues. Trimming cost V 8 bases and J 9 bases, with 8 bases left between them.

This clonotype ranks as medium-sized. This chain connects TRBV2 to TRBJ2-7; D may correspond to TRBD1 or TRBD2 (5 bases each). Germline CDR1 SNHLY, CDR2 FYNNEI. The V end lost 6 bases, the J end lost 0 bases, and 21 bases lay between the germline ends. The CDR3 has 17 amino acids. The CDR3 region is CASSYTPRDLNSYEQYF. The CDR3 coding sequence is TGTGCCAGCAGCTACACCCCCCGGGACCTTAACTCCTACGAGCAGTACTTC.

This clonotype is medium-sized (0.01 to 0.1%) within its sample. This rearrangement joins TRBV5-1 to TRBJ2-7; possibly TRBD2 for D (6 bases). There are 13 residues in the CDR3. Per the germline V gene, CDR1 is SGHRS and CDR2 is YFSETQ. Trimming removed 4 bases from V and 4 bases from J, with 12 bases in between. DNA of the CDR3: TGCGCCAGCAGCCTACTAGCAGAGTACGAGCAGTACTTC. Its protein is CASSLLAEYEQYF.

This clonotype ranks as medium-sized. This chain connects TRBV2 to TRBJ2-2; TRBD2 is a possible D gene (7 bases). The CDR3 runs 16 residues. Trimming cost V 5 bases and J 7 bases, with 20 bases left between them. Germline lookup yields CDR1 SNHLY and CDR2 FYNNEI. This chain's CDR3 is CASSQSRGGLVGELFF. The DNA for the CDR3 is TGTGCCAGCAGTCAATCTAGGGGGGGCTTGGTCGGGGAGCTGTTTTTT.

As to this clonotype: A read error may explain this, as a much larger clone is one base away. The CDR3 coding sequence is TGTGCCTGGAGTGGCTGGGACTTAGAGCGGTTCTTC. This translates into CAWSGWDLERFF. V and J are TRBV30 and TRBJ2-1; D might be TRBD2 (6 bases). CDR1 and CDR2 from the germline V gene are GTSNPN and SVGIG (reference sequence). The CDR3 loop spans 12 amino acids.

For this clonotype: A single base separates this from a much larger clone, so it may be a read error. The rearrangement uses TRBV15 and TRBJ2-1; 10 nucleotides align to TRBD1. The CDR3 length is 16 residues. Germline loops: CDR1 LNHNV, CDR2 YYDKDF (reference sequence). CDR3 coding DNA: TGTGCCGCCAGCAGGGGCCGGGACAGGGGCATCAATGAGCAGTTCTTC. Its translation is CAASRGRDRGINEQFF. The full variable domain, rest sourced from reference TRBV15 and TRBJ2-1, is DAMVIQNPRYQVTQFGKPVTLSCSQTLNHNVMYWYQQKSSQAPKLLFHYYDKDFNNEADTPDNFQSRRPNTSFCFLDIRSPGLGDTAMYLCAASRGRDRGINEQFFGPGTRLTVL.